A single sample gave rise to the 8 T cell receptor beta chains below, sequenced in a study of vaccination and CD4 T cells after COVID-19. Researchers used the Oncomine TCR Beta short-read assay to sequence DNA from cultured CD4+ T cells. TCRdb reprocessed the PCR reads via MiXCR and lists one record per CDR3 protein. Of fewer than 20,000 distinct CDR3 sequences in the sample, approximately 51% are singletons; the top ten hold 6.5%. For these TCRs, the target antigens are not known. As to treatment: roughly 10-day PBMC culture with coronavirus spike peptide pools or control peptides (ViraFEST assay). Source material: CD4+ T cells from blood, cultured in vitro. The receptor source for this set is a human donor who had recovered from COVID-19.

The V call is TRBV29-1, the J call TRBJ2-1, with TRBD2 matching 11 bases. With V trimmed by 4 bases and J by 9 bases, 8 bases remained unmatched. CDR3 length: 14 amino acids. The V gene's germline CDR1 is SQVTM and CDR2 ANQGSEA. Here the CDR3 DNA reads TGCAGCGTTGCGGAACTAGCGGGAGACGGTGAGCAGTTCTTC. This encodes CSVAELAGDGEQFF.

This sequence joins TRBV19 and TRBJ2-3; no definite D call. This CDR3 comprises 15 residues. The V and J ends lost 3 bases and 3 bases respectively, with 13 bases between them. Germline V lookup: CDR1 LNHDA, CDR2 SQIVND (reference sequence). CDR3 bases: TGTGCCAGTAGTATGAACTACCTCCGAACAGATACGCAGTATTTT. Residues: CASSMNYLRTDTQYF.

This clonotype was observed a handful of times. The chain links TRBV20-1 to TRBJ1-2; 9 nucleotides match TRBD1. The junction had 6 bases not matched to a gene; V was cut back by 2 bases and J by 2 bases. This CDR3 has 15 amino acids. The germline V gene encodes CDR1 DFQATT and CDR2 SNEGSKA (reference sequence). DNA of the CDR3: TGCAGTGCTAGATCCGGGACAGGGAGAAACTATGGCTACACCTTC. Its protein product is CSARSGTGRNYGYTF.

This clonotype has more than one count but fewer than ten. J is TRBJ2-3 and V is TRBV15, with no clear D. Germline lookup yields CDR1 LNHNV and CDR2 YYDKDF (reference sequence). V was trimmed by 8 bases and J by 3 bases, leaving 12 bases between them. CDR3 size: 13 residues. CDR3: CATGNAATDTQYF. CDR3 sequence (DNA): TGTGCCACCGGGAATGCCGCGACAGATACGCAGTATTTT.

The chain carries TRBV20-1 and TRBJ2-1; D not resolved. The CDR3 totals 13 residues. Per the germline V gene, CDR1 is DFQATT and CDR2 is SNEGSKA (reference sequence). V was clipped by 3 bases and J by 9 bases, with 15 bases between them. CDR3 coding DNA: TGCAGTGCTAGTTCCCCACAAGACGGTGAGCAGTTCTTC. It translates to CSASSPQDGEQFF.

The V call is TRBV5-1, the J call TRBJ2-7; D is perhaps TRBD1 (5 bases). Germline lookup yields CDR1 SGHRS and CDR2 YFSETQ. CDR3 length equals 13 residues. V lost 1 base and J lost 3, with 8 bases in between. The CDR3 DNA reads as TGCGCCAGCAGCTTGTCAGGGTTCTACGAGCAGTACTTC. Residues: CASSLSGFYEQYF.

The chain is built from TRBV7-2 and TRBJ1-5; no clear D. V was trimmed by 6 bases and J by 4 bases, leaving 13 bases between them. CDR3 size: 14 residues. The germline V gene encodes CDR1 SGHTA and CDR2 FQGNSA. CDR3: CASSPSLSNQPQHF. DNA of the CDR3: TGTGCCAGCAGTCCCTCCCTATCGAATCAGCCCCAGCATTTT.

CDR3 residues: CASSSGTGGETQYF. The CDR3 nucleotides are TGTGCCAGTAGTTCCGGGACAGGGGGAGAGACCCAGTACTTC. This rearrangement joins TRBV19 to TRBJ2-5, with 11 nucleotides matching TRBD1. The CDR3 totals 14 residues. Germline CDR1 LNHDA, CDR2 SQIVND (reference sequence). V was pared by 5 bases and J by 4 bases, with 3 bases of the junction left unmatched.